Detailed here is one T cell receptor (beta chain). Its specificity is not known. With sequencing, the targeted depth ranged from 1 in 200,000 to 1 in 1 million T cells. Using immunoSEQ multiplex PCR, the repertoire was profiled, and TCRdb retains in-frame clones only, with some absent. This table has hundreds of thousands of clones, roughly 70% appearing once. Germline values: CDR1 GTSNPN, CDR2 SVGIG (reference sequence). The trim removed 2 bases at V and 8 bases at J, leaving 5 bases unmatched. The CDR3 contains 13 residues. The sample comes from a study of cytotoxic CD8 clonotypes in ibrutinib-treated CLL. Study-wide results and caveats: The study found public clonotypes uncommon, contracting or stable on treatment. At progression, clonality fell back toward baseline after rising at ibrutinib response.

Genomic DNA for TCR beta libraries, around 1.9 micrograms, came from cryopreserved PBMCs. The receptor's source is a human donor with chronic lymphocytic leukemia. This material consisted of PBMCs, taken after 24 months of ibrutinib treatment. V usage is TRBV30 and J usage is TRBJ2-1; 8 bases fit TRBD2. This CDR3 is CAWSKGLDDEQFF. As DNA, the CDR3 is TGTGCCTGGAGTAAGGGACTAGACGATGAGCAGTTCTTC.